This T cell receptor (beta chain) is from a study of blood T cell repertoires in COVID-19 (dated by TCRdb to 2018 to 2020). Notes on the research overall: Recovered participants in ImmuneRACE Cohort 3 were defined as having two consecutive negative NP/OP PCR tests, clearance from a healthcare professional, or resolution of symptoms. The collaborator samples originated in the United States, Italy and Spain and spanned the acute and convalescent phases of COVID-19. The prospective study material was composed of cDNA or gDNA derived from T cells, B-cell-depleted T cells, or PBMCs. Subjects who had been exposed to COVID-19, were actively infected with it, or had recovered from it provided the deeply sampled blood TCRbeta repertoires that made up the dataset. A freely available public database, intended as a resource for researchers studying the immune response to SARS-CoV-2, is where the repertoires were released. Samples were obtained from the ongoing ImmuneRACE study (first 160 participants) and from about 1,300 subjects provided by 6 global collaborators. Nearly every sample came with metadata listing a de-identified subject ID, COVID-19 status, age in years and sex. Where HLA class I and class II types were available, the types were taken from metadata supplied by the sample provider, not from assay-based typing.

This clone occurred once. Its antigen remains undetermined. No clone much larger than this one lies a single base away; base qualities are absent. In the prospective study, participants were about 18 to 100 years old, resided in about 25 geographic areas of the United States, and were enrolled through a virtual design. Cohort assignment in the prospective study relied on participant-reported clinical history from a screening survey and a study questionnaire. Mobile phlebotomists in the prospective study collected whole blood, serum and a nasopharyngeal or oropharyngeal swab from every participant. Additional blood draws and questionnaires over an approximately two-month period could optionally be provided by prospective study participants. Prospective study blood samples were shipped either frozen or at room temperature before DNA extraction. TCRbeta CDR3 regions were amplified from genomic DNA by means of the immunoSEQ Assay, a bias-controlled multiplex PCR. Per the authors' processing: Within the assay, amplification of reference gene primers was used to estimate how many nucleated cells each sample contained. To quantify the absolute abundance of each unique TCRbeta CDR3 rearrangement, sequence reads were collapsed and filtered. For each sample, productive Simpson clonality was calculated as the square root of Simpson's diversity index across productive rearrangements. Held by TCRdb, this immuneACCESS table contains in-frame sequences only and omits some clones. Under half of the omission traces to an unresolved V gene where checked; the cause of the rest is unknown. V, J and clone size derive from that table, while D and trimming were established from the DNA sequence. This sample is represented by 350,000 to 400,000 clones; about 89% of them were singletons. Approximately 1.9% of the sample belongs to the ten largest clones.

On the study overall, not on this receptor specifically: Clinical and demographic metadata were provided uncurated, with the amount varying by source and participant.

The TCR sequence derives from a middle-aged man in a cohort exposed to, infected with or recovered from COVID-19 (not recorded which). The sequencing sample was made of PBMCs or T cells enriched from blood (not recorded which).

For the CDR3, the sequence is CASSQTGPNTEAFF. The DNA is as follows: TGTGCCAGCAGCCAGACAGGGCCGAACACTGAAGCTTTCTTT. Rearrangement joined TRBV3-1 (or the pseudogene TRBV3-2) to TRBJ1-1, with 7 junctional bases fitting TRBD1. Sequences LGHDT (CDR1) and YNNKEL (CDR2) are obtained from the germline V gene (reference sequence). The CDR3 goes from the cysteine to the phenylalanine over 14 residues. The CDR3 DNA has 42 bases and is translated from base 1. V and J are trimmed by 3 bases and 1 base, and the gene matches miss 2 bases of the junction.